This T cell receptor (beta chain) was sequenced for a study of blood T cell repertoires in COVID-19. In the study's own analysis: For nucleated cells, counts were estimated from reference gene primer amplification. Profiled with immunoSEQ multiplex PCR; TCRdb holds only in-frame clones, not every one. V, J and clone size reflect that table, while D and trimming were determined from the DNA. Of under 250,000 clones listed, roughly 82% are singletons. CDR1 LNHDA and CDR2 SQIVND come from the germline V gene (reference sequence). V shed 6 bases and J shed 6 bases, with 11 bases lying between them. The CDR3 length is 12 residues.

This rearrangement joins TRBV19 to TRBJ1-2; D uncertain. Material: peripheral blood. This TCR derives from a woman aged 35 to 49 with acute or convalescent COVID-19. CDR3 sequence reads: CASSGVFDGYTF. In nucleotides, the CDR3 is TGTGCCAGTAGCGGGGTTTTCGATGGCTACACCTTC.